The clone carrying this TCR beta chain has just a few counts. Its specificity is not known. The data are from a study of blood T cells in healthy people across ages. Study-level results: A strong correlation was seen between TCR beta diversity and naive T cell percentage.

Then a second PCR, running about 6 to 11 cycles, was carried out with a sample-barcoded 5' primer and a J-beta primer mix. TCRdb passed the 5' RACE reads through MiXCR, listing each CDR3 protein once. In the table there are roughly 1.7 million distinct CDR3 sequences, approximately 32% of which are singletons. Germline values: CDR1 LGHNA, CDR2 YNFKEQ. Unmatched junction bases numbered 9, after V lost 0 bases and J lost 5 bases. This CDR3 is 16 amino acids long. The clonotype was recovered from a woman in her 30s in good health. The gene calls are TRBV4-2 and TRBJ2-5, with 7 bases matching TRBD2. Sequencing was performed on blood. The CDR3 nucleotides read TGTGCCAGCAGCCAAGATCCTAGCGGAGGGTGGGAGACCCAGTACTTC. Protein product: CASSQDPSGGWETQYF.